The next 14 T cell receptor beta chains were all read from a single sample in a study of T cells in Graves' hyperthyroidism and ophthalmopathy. Amplification of TCR beta CDR3 regions used RNA as the template. When the TCR CDR3 underwent first-round RT-PCR, the HTBI primer set was used. TCRdb independently ran MiXCR on the multiplex PCR reads; one entry per CDR3 protein. The profile shows 450,000 to 700,000 distinct CDR3 sequences, 46% of them singletons. Specimen: peripheral blood or thyroid tissue (not recorded which). The receptors were sampled from an adult woman with Graves' disease, either hyperthyroidism or ophthalmopathy (not recorded which).

This clonotype was counted at least ten times. J is TRBJ2-5 and V is TRBV20-1; no clear D. In germline, CDR1 is DFQATT, CDR2 SNEGSKA (reference sequence). Trimming removed 0 bases at V and 5 bases at J, with 4 bases between. The CDR3 totals 11 residues. Written as DNA, the CDR3 is TGCAGTGCTAGAGAGGTGGAGACCCAGTACTTC. As protein: CSAREVETQYF.

At least ten counts were recorded for this clonotype. The chain has TRBV28 and TRBJ1-2; D may be TRBD1 (5 bases). This CDR3 comprises 13 residues. Germline values: CDR1 MDHEN, CDR2 SYDVKM. The V and J ends lost 5 bases and 8 bases respectively, with 15 bases between them. CDR3 nucleotides: TGTGCCAGCAGTCCCCTGGAGGGGATAGGCTACACCTTC. This encodes CASSPLEGIGYTF.

The genes are TRBV9 and TRBJ2-7; D may match TRBD1 or TRBD2 (5 bases each). Trimming removed 3 bases from V and 2 bases from J, with 12 bases in between. Germline CDR1 reads SGDLS; CDR2 reads YYNGEE. The CDR3 loop spans 14 amino acids. CDR3 loop: CASSETGPTYEQYF. CDR3 DNA: TGTGCCAGCAGCGAGACGGGGCCAACCTACGAGCAGTACTTC. Based on the CDR3 plus reference TRBV9 and TRBJ2-7, the full variable domain is DSGVTQTPKHLITATGQRVTLRCSPRSGDLSVYWYQQSLDQGLQFLIQYYNGEERAKGNILERFSAQQFPDLHSELNLSSLELGDSALYFCASSETGPTYEQYFGPGTRLTVT.

This clonotype was counted a single time. The V call is TRBV5-1, the J call TRBJ1-5, with TRBD1 as a possible D gene (5 bases). Trimming took 3 bases from V and 11 from J, leaving 21 bases between them. The germline V gene has CDR1 SGHRS and CDR2 YFSETQ. The CDR3 covers 15 residues. CDR3 sequence (DNA): TGCGCCAGCAGCTGGGGGGACCGGTACCAAGAGACCCAGCATTTT. Its translation: CASSWGDRYQETQHF.

V and J are TRBV18 and TRBJ1-3; possible D gene TRBD1, 5 bases. V was trimmed by 8 bases and J by 8 bases, leaving 13 bases between them. The V gene's germline CDR1 is KGHSH and CDR2 LQKENI. This CDR3 comprises 12 residues. The DNA of the CDR3 is TGTGCCAGCGCGGATACGGGGGACACCATATATTTT. Translating it yields CASADTGDTIYF.

In the case of this clonotype: A junction end diverges from the germline sequence, so it may reflect a read error. V usage is TRBV2 and J usage is TRBJ1-5; maybe TRBD1 (6 bases). CDR3 length: 15 residues. The V gene's germline CDR1 is SNHLY and CDR2 FYNNEI. The DNA for the CDR3 is TGTGCCAGCAGAGGATCGGGACACCACAATCAGCCCCAACATTTT. Protein sequence: CASRGSGHHNQPQHF.

This clonotype was seen at least ten times. The chain is built from TRBV6-5 and TRBJ1-1, with D possibly being TRBD1 (6 bases). The CDR3 extends over 16 amino acids. Trimming stripped 0 bases from V and 6 bases from J, with 17 bases between. CDR1 and CDR2 from the germline V gene are MNHEY and SVGAGI. CDR3 nucleotides: TGTGCCAGCAGTTACTCGGGACGAGGGGGTCGGTCTGAAGCTTTCTTT. Amino acids: CASSYSGRGGRSEAFF.

This clonotype was picked up many times. The chain joins TRBV10-3 to TRBJ2-7; 8 bases are shared with TRBD1. In germline, CDR1 is ENHRY, CDR2 SYGVKD. V was clipped by 7 bases and J by 5 bases; unmatched bases: 10. This CDR3 contains 14 residues. The CDR3 here is CAIMGTGVWDEQYF. In DNA, the CDR3 is TGTGCCATCATGGGGACAGGTGTATGGGACGAGCAGTACTTC.

DNA for the CDR3: TGCAGTGCTAGGGAGGGGACCGCCGCACGAGAAGCTTTCTTT. Amino acids: CSAREGTAAREAFF. The rearrangement links TRBV20-1 to TRBJ1-1; D is possibly TRBD1 (5 bases). Germline-derived CDR1 and CDR2 are DFQATT and SNEGSKA (reference sequence). The CDR3 extends over 14 amino acids. The ends were cut back, 3 bases at V and 8 bases at J, with 19 bases in the middle.

The chain has TRBV10-3 and TRBJ2-5; D not certain. CDR3 size: 13 residues. V lost 10 bases, J lost 5 bases, and 17 bases lay in between. CDR1 is ENHRY, CDR2 SYGVKD, per germline. This CDR3 is CASRNLEAETQYF. In nucleotides, the CDR3 is TGTGCCAGCAGGAATCTCGAGGCGGAGACCCAGTACTTC.

The J gene is TRBJ2-7, the V gene TRBV4-1, with a possible D match to TRBD1 (6 bases). V was trimmed by 5 bases and J by 6 bases, leaving 17 bases between them. This CDR3 contains 14 residues. Germline assignment: CDR1 MGHRA and CDR2 YSYEKL. Here the CDR3 DNA reads TGCGCCAGCAGCTCCCAGGGACACCCCTCCGAGCAGTACTTC. Protein: CASSSQGHPSEQYF.

This clonotype has a count of ten or more. The V call is TRBV12-3 or TRBV12-4, the J call TRBJ2-7, with a possible D match to TRBD1 (6 bases). The CDR3 loop spans 16 amino acids. V was shortened by 6 bases and J by 0 bases, with 18 bases between the two germline ends. CDR3 region: CASSKEQGGSSYEQYF. The CDR3 DNA is TGTGCCAGCAGCAAAGAACAGGGTGGGAGCTCCTACGAGCAGTACTTC.

Turning to this clonotype: A single base separates this from a much larger clone, so it may be a read error. The chain links TRBV11-1 to TRBJ2-2, with TRBD1 as a possible D gene (6 bases). The CDR3 sequence is 14 residues long. Trimming left V 7 bases short and J 0 bases short, with 9 bases between. Germline CDR1 reads SGHAT; CDR2 reads FQDESV (reference sequence). The CDR3 sequence is CASKGDTNTGELFF. CDR3 coding DNA: TGTGCCAGCAAGGGGGACACGAACACCGGGGAGCTGTTTTTT.

The gene calls are TRBV20-1 and TRBJ2-5; D is perhaps TRBD2 (6 bases). Trimming pared 6 bases from V and 4 bases from J, leaving 9 bases between. This CDR3 contains 11 residues. Germline CDR1 reads DFQATT; CDR2 reads SNEGSKA (reference sequence). This chain's CDR3 is CSALGGETQYF. Here the CDR3 DNA reads TGCAGTGCCTTGGGGGGAGAGACCCAGTACTTC.